A single sample is the source of the 18 T cell receptor beta chains below, sequenced in a study of blood T cell repertoires in COVID-19. Sequencing was performed with immunoSEQ multiplex PCR; in TCRdb, only in-frame clones are kept and a portion is missing. This sample has 150,000 to 200,000 clones, with more than 75% found just once. Sequencing was performed on peripheral blood. These receptors were taken from a human donor in a cohort sampled during active COVID-19.

V usage is TRBV2 and J usage is TRBJ2-5, with a possible D match to TRBD2 (6 bases). This CDR3 is built from 14 residues. Germline loops: CDR1 SNHLY, CDR2 FYNNEI. Trimming took off 0 bases at V and 5 bases at J, with 10 bases between the two ends. As DNA, the CDR3 is TGTGCCAGCAGTGAAGCGCTCCGGGGGGAGACCCAGTACTTC. Translated: CASSEALRGETQYF.

The V and J genes are TRBV30 and TRBJ1-4; D might be TRBD1 (6 bases). CDR1 and CDR2 from the germline V gene are GTSNPN and SVGIG (reference sequence). This CDR3 is built from 15 residues. Trimming took off 4 bases at V and 7 bases at J, with 19 bases between the two ends. As DNA, the CDR3 is TGTGCCTGGATGACAGGCGTAGGGGGTCCTGAAAAACTGTTTTTT. The encoded protein is CAWMTGVGGPEKLFF.

This chain links TRBV6-2 or TRBV6-3 with TRBJ1-6; D is unclear. V gave up 4 bases and J gave up 7 bases, with 11 bases separating them. Per germline, CDR1 MNHEY and CDR2 SVGEGT. The CDR3 spans 14 residues. This CDR3 reads CASSSSGENSPLHF. In nucleotides, the CDR3 is TGTGCCAGCAGTTCCAGCGGAGAAAATTCACCCCTCCACTTT.

The chain couples TRBV19 to TRBJ1-2, with no clear D. V was shortened by 2 bases and J by 4 bases, with 14 bases between the two germline ends. CDR1 is LNHDA and CDR2 is SQIVND in the germline V gene (reference sequence). There are 15 residues in the CDR3. The CDR3, as DNA: TGTGCCAGTAGTATAACAACAGTGGAATTCTATGGCTACACCTTC. Protein: CASSITTVEFYGYTF.

The chain recombines TRBV4-1 with TRBJ2-7; D is unclear. V gave up 0 bases and J gave up 2 bases, with 11 bases separating them. The CDR3 runs 15 residues. Per germline, CDR1 MGHRA and CDR2 YSYEKL. In nucleotides, the CDR3 is TGCGCCAGCAGCCAAGATCAAAGTGGCACCTACGAGCAGTACTTC. This gives the protein CASSQDQSGTYEQYF.

Relative to its sample, this clone is medium-sized (0.01 to 0.1%). The chain is built from TRBV18 and TRBJ2-3; D might be TRBD1 (5 bases). Trimming pared 4 bases from V and 2 bases from J, leaving 10 bases between. CDR1 and CDR2 (germline): KGHSH, LQKENI. The CDR3 is 14 residues long. The chain's CDR3 is CASSQGVPTDTQYF. The CDR3, as DNA: TGTGCCAGCTCACAAGGGGTACCCACAGATACGCAGTATTTT.

The chain combines TRBV2 with TRBJ1-1; D remains unclear. The germline V and J ends were trimmed by 6 bases and 4 bases, with 12 bases remaining between them. CDR1 and CDR2 (germline): SNHLY, FYNNEI. The CDR3 runs 13 residues. The CDR3 spells CASRKDGGTEAFF. The CDR3 DNA sequence: TGTGCCAGCAGGAAGGACGGAGGCACTGAAGCTTTCTTT.

The chain links TRBV6-5 to TRBJ2-7; possibly TRBD1 for D (6 bases). V was pared by 2 bases and J by 8 bases, with 13 bases between. In germline, CDR1 is MNHEY, CDR2 SVGAGI. This CDR3 spans 13 amino acids. The CDR3 region is CASSYTGRGKQYF. DNA for the CDR3: TGTGCCAGCAGTTACACAGGCAGGGGAAAGCAGTACTTC.

The V and J genes are TRBV5-8 and TRBJ1-4; a possible D gene is TRBD1 (5 bases). The CDR3 contains 13 residues. The V and J ends lost 1 base and 7 bases respectively, with 8 bases between them. From germline, CDR1 is SGHTS and CDR2 YDEGEE. In DNA form, the CDR3 reads TGTGCCAGCAGCTTGATTAGGGGTGAAAAACTGTTTTTT. Translation: CASSLIRGEKLFF.

V gene TRBV19 combines with J gene TRBJ1-2; 7 bases are a match to TRBD1. V shed 4 bases and J 0 bases; nucleotides not matched to a gene: 2. Germline V CDR1 and CDR2: LNHDA, SQIVND (reference sequence). This CDR3 comprises 14 residues. For the CDR3, the DNA is TGTGCCAGTAGTAGGGACAGTGCTAACTATGGCTACACCTTC. It specifies CASSRDSANYGYTF.

The chain is built from TRBV4-3 and TRBJ2-7, with 8 nucleotides matching TRBD1. Germline values: CDR1 LGHNA, CDR2 YSLEER. Unmatched junction bases numbered 10, after V lost 1 base and J lost 5 bases. The CDR3 length is 16 residues. The CDR3 sequence: CASSQALPGTGNEQYF. For the CDR3, the DNA is TGCGCCAGCAGCCAAGCCTTACCTGGGACAGGTAACGAGCAGTACTTC.

The gene calls are TRBV6-1 and TRBJ2-5; 9 bases are a match to TRBD1. The CDR3 consists of 18 residues. Per the germline V gene, CDR1 is MNHNS and CDR2 is SASEGT. V was clipped by 0 bases and J by 4 bases; unmatched bases: 12. The CDR3 is CASSEALPGQGSLETQYF. The DNA of the CDR3 is TGTGCCAGCAGTGAAGCCTTGCCGGGACAGGGTTCGTTAGAGACCCAGTACTTC.

This clone was observed a few times. The rearrangement uses TRBV4-1 and TRBJ1-6; D not resolved. Trimming cost V 0 bases and J 7 bases, with 7 bases left between them. There are 14 residues in the CDR3. The germline CDR1 and CDR2 sequences are MGHRA and YSYEKL. The CDR3 coding sequence is TGCGCCAGCAGCCAAGAAGGCAGGAATTCACCCCTCCACTTT. This gives the protein CASSQEGRNSPLHF.

V usage is TRBV4-3 and J usage is TRBJ1-2; D is perhaps TRBD1 (5 bases). Trimming shortened V by 0 bases and J by 5 bases, and 13 bases separated the two germline ends. The germline V gene has CDR1 LGHNA and CDR2 YSLEER. The CDR3 contains 15 residues. The chain's CDR3 is CASSQESGRGYGYTF. The CDR3 coding sequence is TGCGCCAGCAGCCAAGAAAGTGGTCGGGGGTATGGCTACACCTTC.

The chain uses TRBV5-1 and TRBJ2-7, with 8 bases aligning to TRBD2. The CDR3 has 15 amino acids. The V gene's germline CDR1 is SGHRS and CDR2 YFSETQ. The V gene end was trimmed by 1 base and the J gene end by 1 base; junction bases not matched to a gene: 4. The DNA for the CDR3 is TGCGCCAGCAGCTTGAGGGTAGCGGGGTCCTACGAGCAGTACTTC. This translates into CASSLRVAGSYEQYF.

V is TRBV27 and J is TRBJ1-6, with TRBD1 matching over 10 bases. CDR1 and CDR2 from the germline V gene are MNHEY and SMNVEV (reference sequence). V trimming: 6 bases; J trimming: 6 bases; junction bases outside the gene matches: 2. The CDR3 totals 14 residues. The CDR3 here is CASSRDRGNSPLHF. The DNA of the CDR3 is TGTGCCAGCAGCCGGGACAGGGGTAATTCACCCCTCCACTTT.

In its sample, this clone was seen a few times. The chain combines TRBV21-1 with TRBJ2-2; the D segment call TRBD2 is taken from the table without a DNA check. TRBV21-1 is reported as a pseudogene. The CDR3 is 20 residues long. The CDR3 nucleotides are TGTGCCAGCAGCAAAAGTGGGGCCACTAGCGGGAAAGGGAACACCGGGGAGCTGTTTTTT. It translates to CASSKSGATSGKGNTGELFF.

In this sample, this clone turned up many times. The V call is TRBV6-1, the J call TRBJ2-3; 11 positions match TRBD1. V was pared by 3 bases and J by 2 bases, with 10 bases of the junction left unmatched. Germline V gives CDR1 MNHNS, CDR2 SASEGT. The CDR3 contains 18 residues. CDR3 nucleotide sequence: TGTGCCAGCAGTGATACTCCGGACAGGGGGCTTAACACAGATACGCAGTATTTT. This sequence encodes CASSDTPDRGLNTDTQYF.